These 27 T cell receptor beta chains originate from one sample sequenced in a study of T cell repertoires in cytomegalovirus infection. TCRdb re-derived calls from the reads in MiXCR, one entry per CDR3 protein. The table includes approximately 100,000 distinct CDR3 sequences, around 40% detected once. Their target antigens are unknown. The material was CD8+ T cells from cultured PBMCs, obtained from culture after CMV antigen stimulation. The source of these receptors is a human donor in good health (CMV status not recorded). Some clones in this sample may be carry-over from other donors' samples.

This clonotype was found a few times. The gene calls are TRBV6-1 and TRBJ1-1; TRBD1 matches at 8 bases. Trimming at V came to 6 bases and at J to 6 bases, leaving 9 bases not matched to a gene. CDR1 is MNHNS, CDR2 SASEGT, per germline. This CDR3 is built from 14 residues. The CDR3 bases are TGTGCCAGCAGACCCCACCGGGACAGGCCTGAAGCTTTCTTT. The encoded protein is CASRPHRDRPEAFF.

The chain is built from TRBV11-3 and TRBJ2-7; the D gene could be TRBD1 or TRBD2 (5 bases each). Trimming cost V 6 bases and J 3 bases, with 12 bases left between them. This CDR3 contains 13 residues. Germline assignment: CDR1 SGHNT and CDR2 YENEEA. CDR3 in amino acids: CASSIRGDYEQYF. CDR3 DNA sequence: TGTGCCAGCAGTATACGGGGCGACTACGAGCAGTACTTC. Based on the CDR3 plus reference TRBV11-3 and TRBJ2-7, the full variable domain is EAGVVQSPRYKIIEKKQPVAFWCNPISGHNTLYWYLQNLGQGPELLIRYENEEAVDDSQLPKDRFSAERLKGVDSTLKIQPAELGDSAVYLCASSIRGDYEQYFGPGTRLTVT.

The chain recombines TRBV7-2 with TRBJ2-1; unclear D gene. V was trimmed by 6 bases and J by 0 bases, leaving 6 bases between them. Germline values: CDR1 SGHTA, CDR2 FQGNSA. There are 13 residues in the CDR3. CDR3 loop: CASRDGSYNEQFF. The CDR3 nucleotides are TGTGCCAGCAGAGACGGCTCCTACAATGAGCAGTTCTTC.

This clonotype was detected a few times. The chain joins TRBV12-3 or TRBV12-4 to TRBJ2-3, with TRBD1 matching 7 bases. The CDR3 loop spans 15 amino acids. J gave up 5 bases and V 5 bases, and 10 bases lay outside the gene matches. In DNA, the CDR3 is TGTGCCAGCAGTCGGACAGGTCCCCTTAGAGATACGCAGTATTTT. Encoded protein: CASSRTGPLRDTQYF.

This clonotype has a count of ten or more. V usage is TRBV11-3 and J usage is TRBJ2-3, with D unclear. CDR3 length: 15 residues. Germline assignment: CDR1 SGHNT and CDR2 YENEEA. Trimming took off 5 bases at V and 0 bases at J, with 12 bases between the two ends. The DNA for the CDR3 is TGTGCCAGCAGCCCGGACGGGCGAAGCACAGATACGCAGTATTTT. Amino acid sequence: CASSPDGRSTDTQYF.

The chain carries TRBV20-1 and TRBJ2-3; 8 bases fit TRBD2. V lost 6 bases to trimming and J lost 4 bases; unmatched junction nucleotides: 9. CDR1 and CDR2 (germline): DFQATT, SNEGSKA (reference sequence). The CDR3 has 14 residues. The CDR3 DNA is TGCAGTGCCACGGGACTAGTCGATTCAGATACGCAGTATTTT. Protein product: CSATGLVDSDTQYF.

The chain recombines TRBV7-6 with TRBJ2-2, with D possibly called TRBD1 or TRBD2 (5 bases each). The germline V gene encodes CDR1 SGHVS and CDR2 FNYEAQ. The germline V and J ends were trimmed by 5 bases and 5 bases, with 15 bases remaining between them. The CDR3 has 15 residues. The CDR3 sequence is CASSKGPGGTGELFF. CDR3 nucleotide sequence: TGTGCCAGCAGCAAGGGACCGGGTGGGACCGGGGAGCTGTTTTTT.

J is TRBJ2-3 and V is TRBV7-9; TRBD1 aligns across 7 bases. Unmatched junction bases numbered 7, after V lost 5 bases and J lost 2 bases. This CDR3 has 15 amino acids. CDR1 is SEHNR and CDR2 is FQNEAQ in the germline V gene (reference sequence). Written as DNA, the CDR3 is TGTGCCAGCAGCCCCCCGGGACAGACCACAGATACGCAGTATTTT. Encoded protein: CASSPPGQTTDTQYF.

J is TRBJ2-7 and V is TRBV2; a possible D gene is TRBD2 (7 bases). V was shortened by 7 bases and J by 2 bases, with 15 bases between the two germline ends. This CDR3 has 14 residues. Per the germline V gene, CDR1 is SNHLY and CDR2 is FYNNEI. DNA for the CDR3: TGTGCCAGCAATGGGGGGGGCGCAGCCTACGAGCAGTACTTC. Its protein product is CASNGGGAAYEQYF.

The CDR3 protein is CASGPGTSNYNEQFF. The CDR3 DNA sequence: TGTGCCAGTGGGCCCGGGACTAGCAATTACAATGAGCAGTTCTTC. The rearrangement joins TRBV19 to TRBJ2-1, with 9 bases identical to TRBD2. Germline loops: CDR1 LNHDA, CDR2 SQIVND (reference sequence). CDR3 length: 15 amino acids. The J segment lost 4 bases and the V segment lost 8 bases, leaving 9 bases of the junction unmatched.

The rearrangement uses TRBV12-3 or TRBV12-4 and TRBJ1-4, with D possibly matching TRBD1 (5 bases). This CDR3 has 15 amino acids. V lost 3 bases and J 8 bases, leaving 16 bases between the germline ends. The CDR3 region has the DNA TGTGCCAGCAGTTTGGGGGGTAGCCCGTGGGAAAAACTGTTTTTT. It encodes CASSLGGSPWEKLFF.

The V gene is TRBV29-1, the J gene TRBJ2-3; TRBD1 might be the D (6 bases). The germline CDR1 and CDR2 sequences are SQVTM and ANQGSEA. Between the trimmed V and J ends, which lost 5 bases and 6 bases, there was a span of 9 bases. This CDR3 has 11 amino acids. The CDR3 loop is CSVWGRDTQYF. CDR3 nucleotide sequence: TGCAGCGTTTGGGGGCGTGATACGCAGTATTTT.

The chain recombines TRBV27 with TRBJ1-6; D possibly corresponds to TRBD1 (5 bases). This CDR3 spans 17 amino acids. The germline gives CDR1 MNHEY, CDR2 SMNVEV (reference sequence). V dropped 4 bases and J dropped 9 bases, with 22 bases sitting between them. DNA of the CDR3: TGTGCCAGCAGTTCCCACCTATCCGGGGGAAGGGGTTCACCCCTCCACTTT. Translating it yields CASSSHLSGGRGSPLHF.

This rearrangement joins TRBV27 to TRBJ1-1; D unclear. Germline-derived CDR1 and CDR2 are MNHEY and SMNVEV (reference sequence). V lost 6 bases to trimming and J lost 4 bases, with 12 bases between them. The CDR3 spans 13 residues. The CDR3, as DNA: TGTGCCAGCAGCTTGGTGGCGGCCACTGAAGCTTTCTTT. Translating it yields CASSLVAATEAFF.

The genes are TRBV15 and TRBJ2-5; a possible D gene is TRBD1 (5 bases). This CDR3 region has 15 residues. The V gene lost 5 bases and the J gene lost 5 bases, with 18 bases spanning the gap. The V gene's germline CDR1 is LNHNV and CDR2 YYDKDF (reference sequence). CDR3 nucleotide sequence: TGTGCCACCAGCCCAAAAGGGGTGCAGGAGGAGACCCAGTACTTC. Protein sequence: CATSPKGVQEETQYF.

This chain uses TRBV6-8 with TRBJ2-5, with D uncertain. The V end was cut by 5 bases, the J end by 5 bases, with 12 bases between. The CDR3 consists of 13 residues. Germline CDR1 reads MNHGY; CDR2 reads SAAAGT. Here the CDR3 reads CASSPRLVETQYF. In nucleotides, the CDR3 is TGTGCCAGCAGTCCAAGACTCGTGGAGACCCAGTACTTC.

This chain connects TRBV6-6 to TRBJ2-2, with a possible D match to TRBD1 (7 bases). CDR1 is MNHNY and CDR2 is SVGAGI in the germline V gene (reference sequence). This CDR3 is 16 amino acids long. Trimming took 10 bases from V and 1 from J, leaving 19 bases between them. The CDR3 loop is CAITSQGGLNTGELFF. The CDR3 coding sequence is TGTGCCATTACATCCCAGGGGGGTTTGAACACCGGGGAGCTGTTTTTT.

With regard to this clonotype: Germline and junction disagree at one end, which may indicate a read error. This chain connects TRBV12-3 or TRBV12-4 to TRBJ1-5; possible D gene TRBD1, 5 bases. This CDR3 comprises 16 residues. CDR3 amino acids: CASSSGQYRYNQPQHF. Here the CDR3 DNA reads TGTGCCAGCAGTTCGGGTCAGTACAGGTACAATCAGCCACAGCATTTT.

This rearrangement joins TRBV24-1 to TRBJ2-7, with D unresolved. This CDR3 has 14 residues. CDR1 is KGHDR and CDR2 is SFDVKD in the germline V gene. V was shortened by 7 bases and J by 2 bases, with 14 bases between the two germline ends. CDR3 DNA: TGTGCCACCAGCAACGCCTCACAGCCCTACGAGCAGTACTTC. Its translation: CATSNASQPYEQYF.

The V and J genes are TRBV20-1 and TRBJ2-4; a possible D gene is TRBD2 (5 bases). Germline lookup yields CDR1 DFQATT and CDR2 SNEGSKA (reference sequence). V lost 4 bases and J lost 0, with 10 bases in between. CDR3 length: 14 residues. Here the CDR3 DNA reads TGCAGTGCTACCTCTAGCTTAGCCAAAAACATTCAGTACTTC. Protein product: CSATSSLAKNIQYF.

This chain uses TRBV7-8 with TRBJ1-5; the D gene is possibly TRBD1 (5 bases). This CDR3 region has 15 residues. V was shortened by 1 base and J by 6 bases, with 13 bases between the two germline ends. Germline V CDR1 and CDR2: SGHVS, FQNEAQ. The CDR3 reads CASSLDSGLIQPQHF. CDR3 DNA sequence: TGTGCCAGCAGCTTAGATTCAGGGCTGATTCAGCCCCAGCATTTT.

Ten or more counts support this clonotype. The chain joins TRBV7-8 to TRBJ2-5; D may be TRBD1 or TRBD2 (5 bases each). V was shortened by 2 bases and J by 5 bases, with 12 bases between the two germline ends. Germline loops: CDR1 SGHVS, CDR2 FQNEAQ. This CDR3 spans 14 amino acids. Here the CDR3 DNA reads TGTGCCAGCAGCTTATTTCCGGGGCGGGAGACCCAGTACTTC. This sequence encodes CASSLFPGRETQYF.

This chain joins TRBV6-5 and TRBJ2-2; possibly TRBD1 for D (5 bases). The CDR3 extends over 14 amino acids. Germline V gene data show CDR1 as MNHEY and CDR2 as SVGAGI. Deletions cut 2 bases from V and 5 bases from J, with 9 bases between. CDR3 sequence reads: CASSYRPGTGELFF. As DNA, the CDR3 is TGTGCCAGCAGTTACCGGCCAGGGACCGGGGAGCTGTTTTTT.

The J gene is TRBJ1-1, the V gene TRBV7-9; no clear D gene. V dropped 2 bases and J dropped 0 bases, with 7 bases sitting between them. Per the germline V gene, CDR1 is SEHNR and CDR2 is FQNEAQ (reference sequence). This CDR3 is 14 amino acids long. In nucleotides, the CDR3 is TGTGCCAGCAGCTTACTAGAAATGAACACTGAAGCTTTCTTT. Amino acids: CASSLLEMNTEAFF. The full variable domain, in which reference TRBV7-9 and TRBJ1-1 provide the parts outside the CDR3, is DTGVSQNPRHKITKRGQNVTFRCDPISEHNRLYWYRQTLGQGPEFLTYFQNEAQLEKSRLLSDRFSAERPKGSFSTLEIQRTEQGDSAMYLCASSLLEMNTEAFFGQGTRLTVV.

The count of this clonotype is one. This may arise from a read error, as a much more abundant clone is one base away. As DNA, the CDR3 is TGTGCCTGCAGCCCCGTGGGGAGCTCCTACGAGCAGTACTTC. Translating gives CACSPVGSSYEQYF. V is TRBV7-2 and J is TRBJ2-7; weak D call: TRBD2 (5 bases). From germline, CDR1 is SGHTA and CDR2 FQGNSA. The CDR3 length is 14 residues.

The chain has TRBV29-1 and TRBJ1-1; D perhaps matches TRBD1 (5 bases). CDR1 and CDR2 (germline): SQVTM, ANQGSEA. The CDR3 runs to 12 residues. V was cut by 7 bases and J by 8 bases, with 17 bases left in between. This chain's CDR3 is CSGCRESWEAFF. The CDR3 DNA reads as TGCAGCGGTTGCAGGGAAAGCTGGGAAGCTTTCTTT.

The chain recombines TRBV5-4 with TRBJ2-2, with 7 bases aligning to TRBD2. The CDR3 contains 16 residues. V gave up 4 bases and J gave up 1 base; unmatched junction bases: 7. The germline gives CDR1 SGHNT, CDR2 YYREEE (reference sequence). The CDR3 region has the DNA TGTGCCAGCAGCAGGGGCGGGGGTATGAACACCGGGGAGCTGTTTTTT. Protein product: CASSRGGGMNTGELFF.